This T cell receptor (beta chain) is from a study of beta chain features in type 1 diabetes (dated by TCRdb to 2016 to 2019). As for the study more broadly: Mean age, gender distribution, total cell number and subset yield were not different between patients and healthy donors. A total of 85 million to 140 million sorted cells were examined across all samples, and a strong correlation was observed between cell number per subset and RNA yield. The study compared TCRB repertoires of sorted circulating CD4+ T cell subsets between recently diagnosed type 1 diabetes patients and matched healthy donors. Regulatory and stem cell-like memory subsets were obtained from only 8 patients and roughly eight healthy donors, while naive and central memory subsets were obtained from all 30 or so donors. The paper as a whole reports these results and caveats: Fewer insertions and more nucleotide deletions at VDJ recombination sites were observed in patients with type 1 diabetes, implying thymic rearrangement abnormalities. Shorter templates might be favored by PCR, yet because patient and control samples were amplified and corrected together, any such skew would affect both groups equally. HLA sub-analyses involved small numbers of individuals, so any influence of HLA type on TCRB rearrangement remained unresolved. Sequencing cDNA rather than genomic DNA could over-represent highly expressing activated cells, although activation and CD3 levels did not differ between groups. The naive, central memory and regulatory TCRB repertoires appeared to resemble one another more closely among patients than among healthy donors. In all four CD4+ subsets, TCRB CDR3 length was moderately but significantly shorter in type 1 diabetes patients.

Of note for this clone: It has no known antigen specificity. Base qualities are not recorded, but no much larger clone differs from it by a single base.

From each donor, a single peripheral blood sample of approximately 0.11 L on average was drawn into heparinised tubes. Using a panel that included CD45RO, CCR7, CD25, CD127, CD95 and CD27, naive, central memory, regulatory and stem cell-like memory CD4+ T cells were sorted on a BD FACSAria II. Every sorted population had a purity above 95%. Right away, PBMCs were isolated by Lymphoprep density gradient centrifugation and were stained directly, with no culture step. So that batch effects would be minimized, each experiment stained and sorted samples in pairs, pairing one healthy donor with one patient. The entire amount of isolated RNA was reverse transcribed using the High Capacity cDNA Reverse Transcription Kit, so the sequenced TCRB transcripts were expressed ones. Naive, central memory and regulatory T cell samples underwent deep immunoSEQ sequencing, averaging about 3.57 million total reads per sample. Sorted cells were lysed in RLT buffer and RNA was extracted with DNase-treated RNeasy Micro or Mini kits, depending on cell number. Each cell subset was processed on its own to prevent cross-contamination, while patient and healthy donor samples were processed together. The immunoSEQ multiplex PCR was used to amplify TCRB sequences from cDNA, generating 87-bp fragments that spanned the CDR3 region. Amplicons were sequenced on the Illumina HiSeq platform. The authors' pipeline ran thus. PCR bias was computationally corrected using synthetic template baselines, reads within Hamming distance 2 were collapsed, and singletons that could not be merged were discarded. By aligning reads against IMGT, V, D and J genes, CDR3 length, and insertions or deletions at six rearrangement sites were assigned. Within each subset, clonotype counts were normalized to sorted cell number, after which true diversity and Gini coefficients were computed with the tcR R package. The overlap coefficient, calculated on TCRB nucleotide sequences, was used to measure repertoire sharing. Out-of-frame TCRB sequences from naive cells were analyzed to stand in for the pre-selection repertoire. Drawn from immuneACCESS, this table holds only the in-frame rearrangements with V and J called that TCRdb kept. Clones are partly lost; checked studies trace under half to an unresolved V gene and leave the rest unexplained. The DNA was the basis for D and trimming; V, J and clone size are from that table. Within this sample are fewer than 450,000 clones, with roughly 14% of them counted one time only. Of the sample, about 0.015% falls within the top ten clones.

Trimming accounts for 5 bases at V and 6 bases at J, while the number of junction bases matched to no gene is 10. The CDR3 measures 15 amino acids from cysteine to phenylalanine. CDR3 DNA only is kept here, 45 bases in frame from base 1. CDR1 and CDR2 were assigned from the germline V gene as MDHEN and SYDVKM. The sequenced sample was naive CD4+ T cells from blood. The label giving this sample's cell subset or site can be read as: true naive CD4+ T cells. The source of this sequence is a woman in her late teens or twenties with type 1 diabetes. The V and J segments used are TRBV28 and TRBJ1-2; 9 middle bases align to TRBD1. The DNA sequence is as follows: TGTGCCAGCAGTAGCCCCGGACAGGGGAATGATGGCTACACCTTC. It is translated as CASSSPGQGNDGYTF.